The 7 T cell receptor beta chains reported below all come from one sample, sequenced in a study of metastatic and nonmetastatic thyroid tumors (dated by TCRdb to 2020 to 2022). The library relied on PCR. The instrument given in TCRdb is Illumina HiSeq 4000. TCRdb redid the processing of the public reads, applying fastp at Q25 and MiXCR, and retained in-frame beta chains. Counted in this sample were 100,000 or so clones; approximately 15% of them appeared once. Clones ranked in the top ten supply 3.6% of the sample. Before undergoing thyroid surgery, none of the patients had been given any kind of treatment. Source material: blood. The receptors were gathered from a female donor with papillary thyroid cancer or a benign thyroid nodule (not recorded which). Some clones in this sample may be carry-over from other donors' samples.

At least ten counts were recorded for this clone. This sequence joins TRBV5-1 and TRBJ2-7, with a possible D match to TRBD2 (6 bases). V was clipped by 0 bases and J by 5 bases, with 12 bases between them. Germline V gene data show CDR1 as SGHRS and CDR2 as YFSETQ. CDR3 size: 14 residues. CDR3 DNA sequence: TGCGCCAGCAGCTTGGCCACCGGGAGCGACGAGCAGTACTTC. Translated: CASSLATGSDEQYF. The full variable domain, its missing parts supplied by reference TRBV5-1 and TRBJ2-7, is KAGVTQTPRYLIKTRGQQVTLSCSPISGHRSVSWYQQTPGQGLQFLFEYFSETQRNKGNFPGRFSGRQFSNSRSEMNVSTLELGDSALYLCASSLATGSDEQYFGPGTRLTVT.

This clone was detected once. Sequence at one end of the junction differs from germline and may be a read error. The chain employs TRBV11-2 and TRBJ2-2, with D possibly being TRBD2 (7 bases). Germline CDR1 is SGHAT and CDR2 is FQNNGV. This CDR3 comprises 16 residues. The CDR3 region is CASSLLGGGPTVELFF. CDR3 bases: TGTGCCAGCAGCTTATTAGGGGGGGGGCCGACCGTGGAGCTGTTTTTT.

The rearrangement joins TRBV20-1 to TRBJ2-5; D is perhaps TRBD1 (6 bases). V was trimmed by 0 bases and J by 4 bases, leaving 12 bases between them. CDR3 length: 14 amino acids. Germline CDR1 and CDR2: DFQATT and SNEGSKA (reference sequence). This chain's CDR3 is CSAREGARGETQYF. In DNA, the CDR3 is TGCAGTGCTAGAGAGGGGGCCCGGGGAGAGACCCAGTACTTC.

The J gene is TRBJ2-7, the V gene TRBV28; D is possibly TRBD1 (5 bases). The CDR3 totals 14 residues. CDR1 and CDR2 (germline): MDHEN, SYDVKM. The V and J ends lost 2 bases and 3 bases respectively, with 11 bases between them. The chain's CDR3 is CASSLAAGLYEQYF. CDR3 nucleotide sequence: TGTGCCAGCAGTTTAGCCGCAGGGCTCTACGAGCAGTACTTC.

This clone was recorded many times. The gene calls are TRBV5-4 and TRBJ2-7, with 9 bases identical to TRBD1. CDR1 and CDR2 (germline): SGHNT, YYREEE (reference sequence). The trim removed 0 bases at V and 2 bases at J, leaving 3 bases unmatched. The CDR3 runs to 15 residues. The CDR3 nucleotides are TGTGCCAGCAGCTTGGACTGGGACAGGGCCTACGAGCAGTACTTC. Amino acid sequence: CASSLDWDRAYEQYF.

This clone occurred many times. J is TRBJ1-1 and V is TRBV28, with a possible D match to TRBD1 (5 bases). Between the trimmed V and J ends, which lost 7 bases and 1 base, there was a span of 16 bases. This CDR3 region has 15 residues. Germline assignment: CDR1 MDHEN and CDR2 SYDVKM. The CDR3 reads CASTTPGTGNTEAFF. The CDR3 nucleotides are TGTGCCAGCACCACCCCGGGCACAGGGAACACTGAAGCTTTCTTT.

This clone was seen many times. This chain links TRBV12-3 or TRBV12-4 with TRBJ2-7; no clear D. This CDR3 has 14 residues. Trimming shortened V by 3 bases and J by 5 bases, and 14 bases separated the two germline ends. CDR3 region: CASSFNTPPDEQYF. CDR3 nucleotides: TGTGCCAGCAGTTTCAATACTCCCCCGGACGAGCAGTACTTC.